A single T cell receptor beta chain is shown here with its context. The antigen is unknown. A single base separates this from a much larger clone, so it may be a read error. The sample is drawn from a study of shared clonotypes between healthy human individuals. Overall study results and limits: Exclusively blood specimens were collected; tissue repertoires likely differ.

V lost 3 bases and J 5 bases, leaving 5 bases between the germline ends. CDR3 length equals 12 residues. Germline V gene sequence: CDR1 SGHDT, CDR2 YYEEEE. Replicate PCRs for unsorted PBMC used around 270 ng DNA (roughly 30,000 T cell genomes). Unsorted PBMC DNA went through sequencing on ten immunoSEQ deep assay plates. TCRdb's table, derived via immunoSEQ multiplex PCR, lists solely in-frame clones and lacks some. Found here are 450,000 to 500,000 clones, around 80% of them singletons; the top ten hold approximately 13%. In unsorted samples, genomic DNA was obtained using 80 million to 90 million PBMCs.

The sequencing sample was made of PBMCs. The J gene is TRBJ2-2, the V gene TRBV5-6; D not certain. This receptor was identified in a woman in her 40s in good health. Some clones in this sample may be carry-over from other donors' samples. The CDR3, as DNA: TGTGCCAGCAGCTGGTGGACCGGGGAGCTGTTTTTT. This sequence encodes CASSWWTGELFF.